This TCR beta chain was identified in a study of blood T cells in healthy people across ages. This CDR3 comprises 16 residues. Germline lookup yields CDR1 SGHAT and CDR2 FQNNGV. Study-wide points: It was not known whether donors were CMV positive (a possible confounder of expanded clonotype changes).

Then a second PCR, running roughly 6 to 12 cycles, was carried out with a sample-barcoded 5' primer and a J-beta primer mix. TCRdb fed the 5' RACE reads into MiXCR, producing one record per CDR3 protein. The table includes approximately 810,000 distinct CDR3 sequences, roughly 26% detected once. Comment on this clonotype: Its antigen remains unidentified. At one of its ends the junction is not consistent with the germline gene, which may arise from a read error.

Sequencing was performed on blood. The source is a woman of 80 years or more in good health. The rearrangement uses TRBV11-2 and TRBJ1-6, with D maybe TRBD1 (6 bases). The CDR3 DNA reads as TGTGCCAGCGGCTTAGTTGGACAGTCTTTCAATTCACCCCTCCACTTT. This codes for CASGLVGQSFNSPLHF.